These 17 T cell receptor beta chains share one sample of origin, sequenced in a study of T cell responses to AZD1222 COVID-19 vaccine. Generated by immunoSEQ multiplex PCR, the TCRdb table keeps only in-frame clones and is missing some. The table has under 200,000 clones, around nine tenths seen once; the top ten hold around 5.9%. The sample in question was peripheral blood, obtained on day 0 of AZD1222 vaccination. These receptors originate from an adult in good health.

The J gene is TRBJ2-1, the V gene TRBV4-3; D not certain. Trimming removed 0 bases at V and 0 bases at J, with 9 bases between. The CDR3 extends over 16 amino acids. Germline lookup yields CDR1 LGHNA and CDR2 YSLEER. The DNA for the CDR3 is TGCGCCAGCAGCCAAGAGCTAGTAGGCTCCTACAATGAGCAGTTCTTC. It translates to CASSQELVGSYNEQFF.

This clone came up once. The rearrangement links TRBV2 to TRBJ1-3; no firm D call. The germline V gene encodes CDR1 SNHLY and CDR2 FYNNEI. Trimming removed 6 bases from V and 1 base from J, with 10 bases in between. The CDR3 covers 14 residues. CDR3 sequence: CASRGGISGNTIYF. The CDR3 DNA sequence: TGTGCCAGCAGAGGAGGGATTTCTGGAAACACCATATATTTT.

The rearrangement uses TRBV15 and TRBJ2-5, with D unclear. Looked up from germline, CDR1 is LNHNV and CDR2 is YYDKDF (reference sequence). CDR3 size: 13 residues. V was pared by 3 bases and J by 4 bases, with 9 bases between. The CDR3: CATSRQRRETQYF. The CDR3 nucleotides are TGTGCCACCAGCAGGCAGAGGCGAGAGACCCAGTACTTC.

The chain employs TRBV9 and TRBJ1-2, with D perhaps TRBD1 (5 bases). The germline gives CDR1 SGDLS, CDR2 YYNGEE. CDR3 length: 16 amino acids. V was cut by 4 bases and J by 1 base, with 17 bases left in between. CDR3 in amino acids: CASSPDNRGFNYGYTF. DNA of the CDR3: TGTGCCAGCAGCCCAGACAATCGGGGGTTTAACTATGGCTACACCTTC.

Only one count was recorded for this clone. Within the sample, other DNA sequences also encode this same CDR3. The CDR3 DNA follows: TGTGCCAGCAGTTACGGGACCGGGGAGCTGTTTTTT. Protein sequence: CASSYGTGELFF. V and J are TRBV6-2 or TRBV6-3 and TRBJ2-2; unclear D gene. CDR3 length: 12 residues. Germline-derived CDR1 and CDR2 are MNHEY and SVGEGT. The V gene lost 2 bases and the J gene lost 5 bases, with 3 bases spanning the gap.

V and J are TRBV28 and TRBJ2-7, with 15 bases that match TRBD2. Germline trimming cut 4 bases from V and 0 bases from J; bases unmatched to any gene: 7. Germline-derived CDR1 and CDR2 are MDHEN and SYDVKM. There are 18 residues in the CDR3. CDR3 protein: CASSSLGTSGRPSYEQYF. In DNA form, the CDR3 reads TGTGCCAGCAGTTCTCTCGGGACTAGCGGGAGGCCCTCCTACGAGCAGTACTTC.

This clone turned up a few times. V gene TRBV5-1 combines with J gene TRBJ2-3, with unresolved D. CDR1 and CDR2 (germline): SGHRS, YFSETQ. The CDR3 covers 14 residues. V lost 0 bases and J lost 1, with 6 bases in between. CDR3 sequence reads: CASSLDSGTDTQYF. The CDR3 DNA is TGCGCCAGCAGCTTGGACAGCGGCACAGATACGCAGTATTTT.

CDR3 sequence (DNA): TGTGCCAGCAGTGAAGGGACAGGGGCTGGCTACACCTTC. This translates into CASSEGTGAGYTF. The chain employs TRBV2 and TRBJ1-2; 9 nucleotides align to TRBD1. The CDR3 contains 13 residues. CDR1 is SNHLY, CDR2 FYNNEI, per germline. V lost 1 base, J lost 7 bases, and 1 base stayed unmatched.

The chain recombines TRBV4-1 with TRBJ1-3, with unresolved D. The CDR3 length is 16 residues. Germline V lookup: CDR1 MGHRA, CDR2 YSYEKL. The V end lost 3 bases, the J end lost 3 bases, and 15 bases lay between the germline ends. The DNA of the CDR3 is TGCGCCAGCAGCCAGAGGACGGCAGGCAGTGGAAACACCATATATTTT. Translation: CASSQRTAGSGNTIYF.

The chain carries TRBV28 and TRBJ2-1; the D is unclear. The CDR3 length is 15 residues. Germline values: CDR1 MDHEN, CDR2 SYDVKM. Trimming took off 5 bases at V and 0 bases at J, with 11 bases between the two ends. CDR3 in DNA: TGTGCCAGCAGTCTCCCTGGTAGCTCCTACAATGAGCAGTTCTTC. Its protein product is CASSLPGSSYNEQFF.

The rearrangement links TRBV29-1 to TRBJ2-4; 7 positions agree with TRBD1. The CDR3 has 13 amino acids. CDR1 is SQVTM and CDR2 is ANQGSEA in the germline V gene. J was trimmed by 5 bases and V by 5 bases; bases with no gene match: 6. The CDR3 DNA follows: TGCAGCGTTATTAGACAGGGAGAAAACATTCAGTACTTC. Translation gives CSVIRQGENIQYF.

The chain has TRBV7-3 and TRBJ2-1; D is uncertain. The CDR3 totals 13 residues. V lost 1 base and J lost 5, with 6 bases in between. The germline CDR1 and CDR2 sequences are SGHTA and FQGTGA. CDR3 residues: CASSLNSDNEQFF. As DNA, the CDR3 is TGTGCCAGCAGCTTAAACAGCGACAATGAGCAGTTCTTC.

V gene TRBV5-1 combines with J gene TRBJ1-3; D might be TRBD1 (5 bases). Germline V gives CDR1 SGHRS, CDR2 YFSETQ. The CDR3 consists of 15 residues. Deletions cut 4 bases from V and 2 bases from J, with 13 bases between. CDR3: CASSPRGGAGNTIYF. The CDR3 DNA reads as TGCGCCAGCAGCCCCCGGGGGGGTGCTGGAAACACCATATATTTT.

The table lists this clone with a count of one. This chain links TRBV14 with TRBJ1-1, with a possible D match to TRBD1 (6 bases). This CDR3 region has 13 residues. V was cut by 6 bases and J by 5 bases, with 13 bases left in between. The germline gives CDR1 SGHDN, CDR2 FVKESK. CDR3 protein: CASRKQGRTEAFF. The CDR3 DNA reads TGTGCCAGCAGGAAGCAGGGGAGGACTGAAGCTTTCTTT.

The V and J genes are TRBV30 and TRBJ2-3; D gene uncertain. CDR1 is GTSNPN, CDR2 SVGIG, per germline (reference sequence). Trimming removed 1 base at V and 2 bases at J, with 10 bases between. The CDR3 sequence is 14 residues long. For the CDR3, the DNA is TGTGCCTGGAGTGAGAATAGCTACACAGATACGCAGTATTTT. Translation gives CAWSENSYTDTQYF.

This chain joins TRBV18 and TRBJ1-2, with 8 bases matching TRBD1. CDR3 size: 13 residues. Germline CDR1 is KGHSH and CDR2 is LQKENI. V lost 1 base, J lost 10 bases, and 5 bases stayed unmatched. The CDR3 spells CASSPLDREPYTF. Written as DNA, the CDR3 is TGTGCCAGCTCACCACTGGACAGGGAACCCTACACCTTC.

V and J are TRBV5-1 and TRBJ1-1; D is unclear. Germline CDR1 and CDR2: SGHRS and YFSETQ. This CDR3 contains 14 residues. The V gene lost 1 base and the J gene lost 2 bases, with 9 bases spanning the gap. The CDR3 region has the DNA TGCGCCAGCAGCTTGAAGGCACCAAACACTGAAGCTTTCTTT. Its translation: CASSLKAPNTEAFF.